This is a list of T cell receptor beta chains from one sample in a study of cytomegalovirus exposure and HLA in healthy donors. The method was immunoSEQ multiplex PCR; TCRdb's version includes in-frame clones alone and lacks a portion of them. The data show 190,000 or so clones, around three quarters seen once. Sequenced material: PBMCs. These receptors originate from a boy between 5 and 17 years old in good health and CMV-seronegative. Both conserved end residues are part of each CDR3. A D gene is named only where the DNA matches it firmly. Clone size appears in some rows only: once, few, many, or a class for an expanded clone.

abundance: NA; d_gene: TRBD1; v_gene: TRBV4-2; len: 17; j_gene: TRBJ2-7; CDR3aa: CASSQEAGTGGSGEQYF; CDR3nt: TGTGCCAGCAGCCAAGAGGCCGGGACAGGGGGTTCGGGCGAGCAGTACTTC
abundance: few; d_gene: TRBD2; v_gene: TRBV29-1; len: 15; j_gene: TRBJ2-1; CDR3aa: CSVRIGGAGSGEQFF; CDR3nt: TGCAGCGTTCGAATCGGGGGGGCTGGTTCGGGTGAGCAGTTCTTC
abundance: NA; d_gene: NA; v_gene: TRBV7-3; len: 14; j_gene: TRBJ1-1; CDR3aa: CASSLLGGRTEAFF; CDR3nt: TGTGCCAGCAGCTTACTGGGCGGGCGGACTGAAGCTTTCTTT
abundance: NA; d_gene: NA; v_gene: TRBV11-3; len: 14; j_gene: TRBJ1-1; CDR3aa: CASSSLENPFAAFF; CDR3nt: TGTGCCAGCAGCTCACTGGAGAACCCGTTCGCAGCTTTCTTT
abundance: NA; d_gene: NA; v_gene: TRBV5-6; len: 14; j_gene: TRBJ2-7; CDR3aa: CASSLYSSFYEQYF; CDR3nt: TGTGCCAGCAGCTTGTACAGCAGTTTCTACGAGCAGTACTTC
abundance: NA; d_gene: TRBD1; v_gene: TRBV11-3; len: 15; j_gene: TRBJ1-1; CDR3aa: CASSLGDRGLTEAFF; CDR3nt: TGTGCCAGCAGCTTAGGGGACAGGGGGCTCACTGAAGCTTTCTTT
abundance: NA; d_gene: TRBD2; v_gene: TRBV6-4; len: 14; j_gene: TRBJ2-3; CDR3aa: CASKVAGTTDTQYF; CDR3nt: TGTGCCAGCAAGGTAGCGGGAACAACAGATACGCAGTATTTT
abundance: NA; d_gene: NA; v_gene: TRBV11-3; len: 13; j_gene: TRBJ1-1; CDR3aa: CASSLQGRTEAFF; CDR3nt: TGTGCCAGCAGCTTACAGGGCAGGACTGAAGCTTTCTTT
abundance: once; d_gene: TRBD1; v_gene: TRBV6-6; len: 14; j_gene: TRBJ1-1; CDR3aa: CASSLGTANTEAFF; CDR3nt: TGTGCCAGCAGTTTAGGGACAGCGAACACTGAAGCTTTCTTT
abundance: NA; d_gene: TRBD2; v_gene: TRBV7-8; len: 16; j_gene: TRBJ2-7; CDR3aa: CASSLGRTSGSYEQYF; CDR3nt: TGTGCCAGCAGCTTAGGCAGGACTAGCGGGTCCTACGAGCAGTACTTC
abundance: NA; d_gene: TRBD1; v_gene: TRBV4-2; len: 14; j_gene: TRBJ1-2; CDR3aa: CASSQVWDSYGYTF; CDR3nt: TGTGCCAGCAGCCAAGTCTGGGACAGCTATGGCTACACCTTC
abundance: NA; d_gene: NA; v_gene: TRBV2; len: 12; j_gene: TRBJ1-2; CDR3aa: CASIPVNYGYTF; CDR3nt: TGTGCCAGCATACCGGTGAACTATGGCTACACCTTC
abundance: NA; d_gene: NA; v_gene: TRBV30; len: 16; j_gene: TRBJ2-4; CDR3aa: CAWSKQGNLAKNIQYF; CDR3nt: TGTGCCTGGAGCAAACAGGGCAATCTGGCCAAAAACATTCAGTACTTC
abundance: NA; d_gene: TRBD1; v_gene: TRBV5-1; len: 13; j_gene: TRBJ1-2; CDR3aa: CASSLGQGDGYTF; CDR3nt: TGCGCCAGCAGCTTGGGACAGGGTGATGGCTACACCTTC
abundance: NA; d_gene: TRBD1; v_gene: TRBV4-2; len: 18; j_gene: TRBJ2-5; CDR3aa: CASSQGPLQGARQETQYF; CDR3nt: TGTGCCAGCAGCCAAGGTCCCCTTCAGGGGGCAAGGCAAGAGACCCAGTACTTC
abundance: once; d_gene: TRBD1; v_gene: TRBV6-5; len: 14; j_gene: TRBJ2-7; CDR3aa: CASSRQGATYEQYF; CDR3nt: TGTGCCAGCAGTCGACAGGGGGCAACCTACGAGCAGTACTTC
abundance: NA; d_gene: NA; v_gene: TRBV5-1; len: 14; j_gene: TRBJ1-1; CDR3aa: CASSPTGGDTEAFF; CDR3nt: TGCGCCAGCAGCCCGACGGGGGGGGACACTGAAGCTTTCTTT
abundance: NA; d_gene: NA; v_gene: TRBV10-3; len: 14; j_gene: TRBJ2-7; CDR3aa: CAISDTGTSYEQYF; CDR3nt: TGTGCCATCAGTGATACCGGGACTTCCTACGAGCAGTACTTC
abundance: NA; d_gene: TRBD2; v_gene: TRBV7-3; len: 17; j_gene: TRBJ2-3; CDR3aa: CASSPRLAGVGTDTQYF; CDR3nt: TGTGCCAGCAGCCCTCGACTAGCGGGAGTAGGCACAGATACGCAGTATTTT
abundance: NA; d_gene: NA; v_gene: TRBV5-4; len: 20; j_gene: TRBJ2-6; CDR3aa: CASSNDSLGRFLSGANVLTF; CDR3nt: TGTGCCAGCAGCAACGACTCTTTAGGGAGGTTTCTATCTGGGGCCAACGTCCTGACTTTC
abundance: NA; d_gene: TRBD1; v_gene: TRBV6-6; len: 14; j_gene: TRBJ1-5; CDR3aa: CASSFRDRSQPQHF; CDR3nt: TGTGCCAGCAGTTTCCGGGACAGAAGTCAGCCCCAGCATTTT
abundance: once; d_gene: TRBD1; v_gene: TRBV2; len: 15; j_gene: TRBJ1-5; CDR3aa: CASSRPGGKNQPQHF; CDR3nt: TGTGCCAGCAGTAGGCCAGGGGGGAAAAATCAGCCCCAGCATTTT
abundance: NA; d_gene: NA; v_gene: TRBV6-1; len: 14; j_gene: TRBJ1-2; CDR3aa: CASKSGRTNYGYTF; CDR3nt: TGTGCCAGCAAGAGCGGACGGACTAACTATGGCTACACCTTC
abundance: NA; d_gene: TRBD1; v_gene: TRBV7-2; len: 13; j_gene: TRBJ1-2; CDR3aa: CASSLLPGGGYTF; CDR3nt: TGTGCCAGCAGCTTACTGCCAGGGGGTGGCTACACCTTC
abundance: NA; d_gene: NA; v_gene: TRBV19; len: 11; j_gene: TRBJ2-1; CDR3aa: CASRVADEQFF; CDR3nt: TGTGCCAGTAGGGTGGCGGATGAGCAGTTCTTC
abundance: NA; d_gene: TRBD1; v_gene: TRBV6-5; len: 14; j_gene: TRBJ1-5; CDR3aa: CASSPDRGAPAQHF; CDR3nt: TGTGCCAGCAGTCCGGACAGGGGAGCTCCGGCCCAGCATTTT
abundance: NA; d_gene: NA; v_gene: TRBV6-1; len: 14; j_gene: TRBJ1-5; CDR3aa: CASSEADRYQPQHF; CDR3nt: TGTGCCAGCAGTGAAGCAGACAGATATCAGCCCCAGCATTTT
abundance: NA; d_gene: TRBD1; v_gene: TRBV6-5; len: 15; j_gene: TRBJ1-1; CDR3aa: CASSTTTGRNTEAFF; CDR3nt: TGTGCCAGCAGCACAACGACAGGGCGGAACACTGAAGCTTTCTTT
abundance: NA; d_gene: TRBD1; v_gene: TRBV10-3; len: 16; j_gene: TRBJ2-6; CDR3aa: CAINGQESSGANVLTF; CDR3nt: TGTGCCATCAATGGACAGGAGTCCTCTGGGGCCAACGTCCTGACTTTC
abundance: NA; d_gene: NA; v_gene: TRBV7-8; len: 13; j_gene: TRBJ2-3; CDR3aa: CASDLTRTDTQYF; CDR3nt: TGTGCCAGCGACCTGACTCGCACAGATACGCAGTATTTT
abundance: NA; d_gene: NA; v_gene: TRBV28; len: 15; j_gene: TRBJ2-7; CDR3aa: CASGIGVAGSYEQYF; CDR3nt: TGTGCCAGCGGGATTGGGGTTGCGGGTTCGTACGAGCAGTACTTC